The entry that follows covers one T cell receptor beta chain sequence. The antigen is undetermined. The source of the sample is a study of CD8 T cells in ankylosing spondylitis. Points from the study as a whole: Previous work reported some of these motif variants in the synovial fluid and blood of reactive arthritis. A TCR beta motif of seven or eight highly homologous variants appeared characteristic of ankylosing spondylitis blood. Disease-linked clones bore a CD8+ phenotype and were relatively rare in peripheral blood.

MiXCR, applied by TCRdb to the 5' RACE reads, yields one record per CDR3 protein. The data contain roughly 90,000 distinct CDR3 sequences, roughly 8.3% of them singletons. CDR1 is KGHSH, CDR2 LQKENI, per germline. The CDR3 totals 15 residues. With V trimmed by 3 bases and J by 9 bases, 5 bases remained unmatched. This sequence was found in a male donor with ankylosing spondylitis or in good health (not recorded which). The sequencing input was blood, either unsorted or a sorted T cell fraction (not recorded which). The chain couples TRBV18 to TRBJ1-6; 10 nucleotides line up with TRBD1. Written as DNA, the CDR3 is TGTGCCAGCTCACCGGAGACAGGGGGCGGTTCACCCCTCCACTTT. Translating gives CASSPETGGGSPLHF.